This record covers a single T cell receptor beta chain. One Seattle source followed patients from active infection through their disease course. This sample was included in a study of blood T cell repertoires in COVID-19. Turning to the study itself: Acute-phase and convalescent COVID-19 samples originated in the United States, Italy and Spain.

Trimming left V 5 bases short and J 4 bases short, with 11 bases between. CDR3 length equals 13 residues. Germline V CDR1 and CDR2: KGHSH, LQKENI. Original handling: Reference gene primer amplification yielded estimated nucleated cell counts. Some clones are missing from TCRdb's copy, which holds only in-frame ones; the method was immunoSEQ multiplex PCR. The DNA gave D and trimming, while V, J and clone size come from that table. The sample has roughly 350,000 clones; about nine tenths are singletons. This chain links TRBV18 with TRBJ1-1; D not certain. Material for sequencing was peripheral blood. This clonotype was sampled from a woman in her seventies with COVID-19, enrolled during active disease. The CDR3 sequence is CASSSGLSTEAFF. CDR3 nucleotides: TGTGCCAGCTCATCCGGACTTTCCACTGAAGCTTTCTTT.